A selection of T cell receptor beta chains follows, all from one sample in a study of cytomegalovirus exposure and HLA in healthy donors. The table came from immunoSEQ multiplex PCR; TCRdb's copy has only in-frame clones and leaves some out. The sample lists more than 200,000 clones, about 90% occurring once. Sequenced sample: PBMCs. Receptors were obtained from a man aged 18-30 years in good health and CMV-seropositive. Each CDR3 is given with its conserved first and last residue. The order of the fields is V gene, J gene, clone size, D gene, CDR3 protein, CDR3 DNA. The D gene is left open where the match is weak. Size tells how often a clone was seen (once, few, many) or the class of an expanded clone, and some rows leave it out.

>TRBV2|TRBJ2-7|once|TRBD2
CASSEIWRRTSGTYEQYF
TGTGCCAGCAGTGAAATCTGGCGTCGGACTAGCGGGACCTACGAGCAGTACTTC
>TRBV4-1|TRBJ1-4|.|.
CASSQVGTGRGEKLFF
TGCGCCAGCAGCCAAGTGGGAACAGGAAGAGGAGAAAAACTGTTTTTT
>TRBV5-1|TRBJ2-7|.|TRBD1
CASSPGQGMGEQYF
TGCGCCAGCAGCCCGGGACAGGGGATGGGGGAGCAGTACTTC
>TRBV29-1|TRBJ2-1|.|.
CSVENTRDQFF
TGCAGCGTTGAAAATACTAGGGACCAGTTCTTC
>TRBV7-9|TRBJ2-5|.|TRBD2
CASSLALTSGQETQYF
TGTGCCAGCAGCTTAGCCCTGACTAGCGGGCAAGAGACCCAGTACTTC
>TRBV27|TRBJ2-3|.|.
CASSSLSGRVADTQYF
TGTGCCAGCAGTTCCTTATCGGGCAGGGTGGCAGATACGCAGTATTTT
>TRBV7-2|TRBJ1-5|few|.
CASSLRDTGQPQHF
TGTGCCAGCAGCTTAAGGGATACTGGTCAGCCCCAGCATTTT
>TRBV6-5|TRBJ1-1|once|TRBD1
CASSPDRGTEAFF
TGTGCCAGCAGCCCGGACAGGGGGACTGAAGCTTTCTTT
>TRBV6-5|TRBJ2-3|.|TRBD2
CASSYGSGGADTQYF
TGTGCCAGCAGTTACGGTAGCGGGGGAGCAGATACGCAGTATTTT
>TRBV28|TRBJ1-4|.|.
CASRPTSGADNEKLFF
TGTGCCAGCAGACCTACTTCGGGGGCAGATAATGAAAAACTGTTTTTT
>TRBV5-1|TRBJ1-1|once|.
CASSFFPGMNTEAFF
TGCGCCAGCAGCTTCTTCCCCGGAATGAACACTGAAGCTTTCTTT
>TRBV28|TRBJ2-5|once|.
CASSRPVQETQYF
TGTGCCAGCAGTCGACCCGTTCAAGAGACCCAGTACTTC
>TRBV29-1|TRBJ1-2|.|TRBD1
CSVLSGQGSGYGYTF
TGCAGCGTTCTTTCGGGACAGGGAAGTGGCTATGGCTACACCTTC
>TRBV5-1|TRBJ2-1|.|TRBD2
CASSLLAGGYNEQFF
TGCGCCAGCAGTTTGCTAGCGGGAGGGTACAATGAGCAGTTCTTC
>TRBV11-2|TRBJ1-2|.|.
CASSLGGNGYTF
TGTGCCAGCAGCTTGGGGGGAAATGGCTACACCTTC
>TRBV27|TRBJ1-1|few|.
CASSHGTEAFF
TGTGCCAGCAGTCACGGTACTGAAGCTTTCTTT
>TRBV30|TRBJ1-1|once|.
CAWSPGPTDLNTEAFF
TGTGCCTGGAGTCCCGGCCCGACAGACTTGAACACTGAAGCTTTCTTT
>TRBV6-4|TRBJ2-2|.|.
CATRTENTGELFF
TGTGCCACCCGGACAGAGAACACCGGGGAGCTGTTTTTT
>TRBV15|TRBJ2-1|.|.
CATSRDAGTNNEQFF
TGTGCCACCAGCAGAGACGCCGGGACAAACAATGAGCAGTTCTTC
>TRBV27|TRBJ1-2|.|.
CASSFRQANYGYTF
TGTGCCAGCAGTTTTAGGCAGGCGAACTATGGCTACACCTTC
>TRBV7-2|TRBJ2-5|.|.
CASAREETQYF
TGTGCCAGCGCACGGGAAGAGACCCAGTACTTC
>TRBV27|TRBJ2-2|.|.
CASSSQRGTGELFF
TGTGCCAGCAGTTCGCAGAGGGGCACCGGGGAGCTGTTTTTT
>TRBV6-1|TRBJ1-2|once|TRBD1
CASSVLDRDIGYTF
TGTGCCAGCAGTGTACTGGACAGGGACATCGGCTACACCTTC
>TRBV6-6|TRBJ2-5|.|TRBD1
CASSPRTGLETQYF
TGTGCCAGCAGTCCCCGGACAGGCTTAGAGACCCAGTACTTC
>TRBV2|TRBJ2-6|.|.
CASSGRSGANVLTF
TGTGCCAGCAGTGGAAGGAGTGGGGCCAACGTCCTGACTTTC
>TRBV30|TRBJ2-2|.|TRBD1
CAWSNWDRANTGELFF
TGTGCCTGGAGTAATTGGGACAGGGCCAACACCGGGGAGCTGTTTTTT
>TRBV10-3|TRBJ2-2|once|.
CAISVRTLENTGELFF
TGTGCCATCAGTGTTCGCACGCTAGAGAACACCGGGGAGCTGTTTTTT
>TRBV5-6|TRBJ2-1|.|.
CASSLAPQNNEQFF
TGTGCCAGCAGCTTGGCGCCCCAAAACAATGAGCAGTTCTTC